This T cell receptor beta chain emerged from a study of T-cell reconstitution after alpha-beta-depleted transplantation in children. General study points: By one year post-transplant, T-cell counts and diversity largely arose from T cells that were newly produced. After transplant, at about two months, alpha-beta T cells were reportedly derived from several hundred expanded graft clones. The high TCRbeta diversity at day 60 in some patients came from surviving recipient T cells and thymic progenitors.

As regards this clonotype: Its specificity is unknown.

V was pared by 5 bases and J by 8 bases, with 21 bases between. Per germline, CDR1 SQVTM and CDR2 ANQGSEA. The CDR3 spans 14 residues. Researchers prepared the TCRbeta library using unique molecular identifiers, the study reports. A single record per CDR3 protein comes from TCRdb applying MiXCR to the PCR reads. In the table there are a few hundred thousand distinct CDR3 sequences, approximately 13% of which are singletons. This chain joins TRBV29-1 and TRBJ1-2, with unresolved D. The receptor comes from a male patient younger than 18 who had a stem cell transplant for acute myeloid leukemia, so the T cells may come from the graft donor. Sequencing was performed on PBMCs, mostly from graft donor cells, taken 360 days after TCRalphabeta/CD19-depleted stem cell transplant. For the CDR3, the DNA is TGCAGCGTTTCTCCGCGACTGATACCAGACGGCTACACCTTC. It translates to CSVSPRLIPDGYTF. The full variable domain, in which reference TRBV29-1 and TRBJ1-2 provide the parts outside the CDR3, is SAVISQKPSRDICQRGTSLTIQCQVDSQVTMMFWYRQQPGQSLTLIATANQGSEATYESGFVIDKFPISRPNLTFSTLTVSNMSPEDSSIYLCSVSPRLIPDGYTFGSGTRLTVV.